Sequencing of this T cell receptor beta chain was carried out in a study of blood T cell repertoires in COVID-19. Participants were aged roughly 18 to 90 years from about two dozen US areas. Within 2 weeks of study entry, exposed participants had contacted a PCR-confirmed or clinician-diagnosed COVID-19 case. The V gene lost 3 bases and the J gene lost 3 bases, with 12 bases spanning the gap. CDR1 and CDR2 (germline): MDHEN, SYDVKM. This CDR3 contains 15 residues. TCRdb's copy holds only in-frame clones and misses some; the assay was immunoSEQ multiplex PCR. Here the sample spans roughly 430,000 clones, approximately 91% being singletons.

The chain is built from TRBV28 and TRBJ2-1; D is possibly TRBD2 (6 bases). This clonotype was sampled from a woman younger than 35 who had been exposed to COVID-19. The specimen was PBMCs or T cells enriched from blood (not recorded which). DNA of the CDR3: TGTGCCAGCAGTTTGGGGGGAGCAGACTACAATGAGCAGTTCTTC. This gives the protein CASSLGGADYNEQFF. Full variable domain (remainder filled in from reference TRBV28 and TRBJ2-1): DVKVTQSSRYLVKRTGEKVFLECVQDMDHENMFWYRQDPGLGLRLIYFSYDVKMKEKGDIPEGYSVSREKKERFSLILESASTNQTSMYLCASSLGGADYNEQFFGPGTRLTVL.